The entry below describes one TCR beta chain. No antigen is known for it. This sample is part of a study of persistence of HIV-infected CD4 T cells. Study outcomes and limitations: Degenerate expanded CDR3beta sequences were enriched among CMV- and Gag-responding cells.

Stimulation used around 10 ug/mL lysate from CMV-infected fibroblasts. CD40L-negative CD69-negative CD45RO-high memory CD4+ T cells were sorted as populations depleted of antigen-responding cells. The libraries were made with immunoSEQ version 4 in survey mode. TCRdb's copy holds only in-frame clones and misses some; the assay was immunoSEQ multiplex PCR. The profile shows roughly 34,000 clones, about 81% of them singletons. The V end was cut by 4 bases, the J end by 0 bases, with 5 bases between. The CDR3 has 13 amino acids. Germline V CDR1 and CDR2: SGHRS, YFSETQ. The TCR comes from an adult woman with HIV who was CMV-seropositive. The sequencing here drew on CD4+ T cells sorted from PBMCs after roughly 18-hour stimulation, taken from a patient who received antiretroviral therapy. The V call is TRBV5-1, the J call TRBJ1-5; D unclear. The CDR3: CASSQDSNQPQHF. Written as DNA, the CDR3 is TGCGCCAGCAGCCAAGATAGCAATCAGCCCCAGCATTTT.